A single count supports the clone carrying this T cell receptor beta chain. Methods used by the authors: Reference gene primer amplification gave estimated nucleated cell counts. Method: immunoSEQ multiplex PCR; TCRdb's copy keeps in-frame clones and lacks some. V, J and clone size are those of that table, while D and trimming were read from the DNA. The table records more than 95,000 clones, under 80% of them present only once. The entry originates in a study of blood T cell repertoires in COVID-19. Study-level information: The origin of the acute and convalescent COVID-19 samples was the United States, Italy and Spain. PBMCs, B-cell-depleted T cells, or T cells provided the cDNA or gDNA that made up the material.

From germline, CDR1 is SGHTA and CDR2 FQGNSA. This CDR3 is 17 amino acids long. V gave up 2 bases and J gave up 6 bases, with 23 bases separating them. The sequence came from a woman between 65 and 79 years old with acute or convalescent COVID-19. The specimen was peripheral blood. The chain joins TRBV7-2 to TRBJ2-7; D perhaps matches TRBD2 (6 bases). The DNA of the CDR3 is TGTGCCAGCAGCTTACCCCGGGACGGACTGGGAGGAACCGAGCAGTACTTC. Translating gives CASSLPRDGLGGTEQYF.